This T cell receptor beta chain was profiled in a study of shared clonotypes between healthy human individuals. Whole-study context: The study used three CD4 naive, three CD4 memory, two CD8 naive and one CD8 memory plate per donor.

Sequencing used immunoSEQ multiplex PCR; TCRdb keeps in-frame clones, though not all of them. The sample gives 2.3 million or so clones, approximately 95% of which show up once; 0.35% to 0.45% is in the top ten. Germline V CDR1 and CDR2: SEHNR, FQNEAQ (reference sequence). V dropped 3 bases and J dropped 2 bases, with 9 bases sitting between them. The CDR3 spans 14 residues. The study's findings and limits: About 5% of naive CD4 clonotypes were shared across a few donors.

Notes on this clone: Its target is unknown.

The sequence came from a man aged 18-30 years in good health. Some clones in this sample may be carry-over from other donors' samples. What was sequenced was naive CD4+ T cells from PBMCs. The subset is: CD45RA+ positively selected. The genes are TRBV7-9 and TRBJ2-3, with D possibly matching TRBD2 (6 bases). CDR3 sequence: CASSFSGPTDTQYF. Written as DNA, the CDR3 is TGTGCCAGCAGCTTTAGCGGCCCCACAGATACGCAGTATTTT.